The 26 T cell receptor beta chains below were found in one sample sequenced in a study of T-cell memory formation after mild COVID-19. Using its own MiXCR run on the 5' RACE reads, TCRdb lists one record per CDR3 protein. The repertoire holds about 290,000 distinct CDR3 sequences, with 15% to 20% as singletons. Material: PBMCs or a T cell subset sorted from them (not recorded which). These receptors all stem from a man aged 18 to 30 who had mild COVID-19 (a few samples of this study predate the infection). Cell type and time point are not known.

The sample holds a few counts of this clonotype. V and J are TRBV4-3 and TRBJ2-5, with no clear D. CDR3 size: 14 residues. Germline V gene sequence: CDR1 LGHNA, CDR2 YSLEER. Trimming pared 0 bases from V and 2 bases from J, leaving 7 bases between. Written as DNA, the CDR3 is TGCGCCAGCAGCCAAGATCGCCAGCAAGAGACCCAGTACTTC. It yields the protein CASSQDRQQETQYF.

This clonotype was seen repeatedly, ten times or more. This chain joins TRBV11-3 and TRBJ2-3, with 10 bases that match TRBD1. Germline CDR1 is SGHNT and CDR2 is YENEEA. The J segment lost 8 bases and the V segment lost 1 base, leaving 9 bases of the junction unmatched. The CDR3 totals 16 residues. The CDR3 sequence: CASSLGAGTGAGTQYF. CDR3 DNA sequence: TGTGCCAGCAGCTTAGGCGCCGGGACAGGGGCCGGTACGCAGTATTTT.

J is TRBJ1-4 and V is TRBV7-9, with TRBD1 as a possible D gene (5 bases). Germline V gene lookup returns CDR1 SEHNR and CDR2 FQNEAQ (reference sequence). This CDR3 has 15 residues. The V end was cut by 2 bases, the J end by 8 bases, with 15 bases between. The CDR3 loop reads CASSLSRRGREKLFF. The DNA for the CDR3 is TGTGCCAGCAGCTTATCGAGAAGGGGACGGGAAAAACTGTTTTTT.

The gene calls are TRBV5-5 and TRBJ2-1; D tentatively fits TRBD1 or TRBD2 (5 bases each). V was shortened by 5 bases and J by 2 bases, with 17 bases between the two germline ends. Germline-derived CDR1 and CDR2 are SGHKS and YYEKEE (reference sequence). The CDR3 totals 16 residues. CDR3 sequence: CASRPIGTEAYNEQFF. The DNA of the CDR3 is TGTGCCAGCAGGCCTATTGGGACGGAGGCCTACAATGAGCAGTTCTTC.

In DNA, the CDR3 is TGTGCCTGGAGTCCACTAGTTGCCTACGAGCAGTACTTC. Protein sequence: CAWSPLVAYEQYF. The chain combines TRBV30 with TRBJ2-7, with D possibly being TRBD2 (5 bases). CDR1 is GTSNPN, CDR2 SVGIG, per germline (reference sequence). The CDR3 loop spans 13 amino acids. V was clipped by 2 bases and J by 2 bases, with 10 bases between them. The complete variable domain, with remaining parts taken from reference TRBV30 and TRBJ2-7, reads SQTIHQWPATLVQPVGSPLSLECTVEGTSNPNLYWYRQAAGRGLQLLFYSVGIGQISSEVPQNLSASRPQDRQFILSSKKLLLSDSGFYLCAWSPLVAYEQYFGPGTRLTVT.

A few counts support this clonotype. The chain recombines TRBV19 with TRBJ1-1; 8 positions match TRBD1. Germline V lookup: CDR1 LNHDA, CDR2 SQIVND (reference sequence). Trimming cost V 2 bases and J 4 bases; bases outside gene matches: 3. The CDR3 runs to 14 residues. CDR3 nucleotides: TGTGCCAGTAGTATAACAGGGGGTCCCACTGAAGCTTTCTTT. Translating it yields CASSITGGPTEAFF.

This clonotype was counted at least ten times. V gene TRBV9 combines with J gene TRBJ1-5, with no clear D. V was clipped by 0 bases and J by 5 bases, with 15 bases between them. CDR1 and CDR2 (germline): SGDLS, YYNGEE. The CDR3 consists of 16 residues. Here the CDR3 DNA reads TGTGCCAGCAGCGTAGGAGGAGGTCCCCTGGATCAGCCCCAGCATTTT. As protein: CASSVGGGPLDQPQHF.

The CDR3 DNA sequence: TGCAGTGCTAGCAGGGTCAATCAGCCCCAGCATTTT. As protein: CSASRVNQPQHF. The genes are TRBV20-1 and TRBJ1-5, with D perhaps TRBD1 (5 bases). CDR3 length equals 12 residues. Deletions cut 3 bases from V and 3 bases from J, with 6 bases between. Germline CDR1 reads DFQATT; CDR2 reads SNEGSKA (reference sequence).

The chain is built from TRBV12-3 or TRBV12-4 and TRBJ2-1, with D tentatively TRBD1 or TRBD2 (5 bases each). V lost 3 bases and J lost 6, with 12 bases in between. The CDR3 contains 14 residues. CDR3 nucleotides: TGTGCCAGCAGTTTTGGGGGTTCCGGCAATGAGCAGTTCTTC. It yields the protein CASSFGGSGNEQFF.

This sequence joins TRBV27 and TRBJ2-5; 8 bases are shared with TRBD1. The germline V gene encodes CDR1 MNHEY and CDR2 SMNVEV (reference sequence). The CDR3 consists of 17 residues. The V segment lost 4 bases and the J segment 7 bases; nucleotides outside the gene matches: 17. CDR3 protein: CASSSPTGGRTRGTQYF. CDR3 nucleotides: TGTGCCAGCAGTTCCCCCACAGGGGGAAGGACAAGAGGGACCCAGTACTTC.

V gene TRBV4-1 combines with J gene TRBJ1-1; D gene unclear. V was clipped by 4 bases and J by 4 bases, with 13 bases between them. The CDR3 has 14 residues. The V gene's germline CDR1 is MGHRA and CDR2 YSYEKL. DNA for the CDR3: TGCGCCAGCAGCCCCCCTTGGGTAGGCACTGAAGCTTTCTTT. It yields the protein CASSPPWVGTEAFF.

The V gene is TRBV2, the J gene TRBJ2-6, with TRBD1 matching 7 bases. This CDR3 spans 15 amino acids. Germline loops: CDR1 SNHLY, CDR2 FYNNEI. The trim removed 4 bases at V and 3 bases at J, leaving 3 bases unmatched. CDR3 loop: CASSGDRVGANVLTF. DNA of the CDR3: TGTGCCAGCAGTGGCGACAGGGTTGGGGCCAACGTCCTGACTTTC.

This chain uses TRBV5-1 with TRBJ1-4; D gene unclear. With 5 bases removed from V and 3 bases from J, the gap between germline ends came to 5 bases. Germline CDR1 reads SGHRS; CDR2 reads YFSETQ. This CDR3 is built from 12 residues. The CDR3 region has the DNA TGCGCCAGCAGAACGGCTAATGAAAAACTGTTTTTT. Protein product: CASRTANEKLFF.

Only a few counts were recorded for this clonotype. The gene calls are TRBV24-1 and TRBJ1-1; D unresolved. The CDR3 covers 12 residues. CDR1 KGHDR and CDR2 SFDVKD come from the germline V gene. The V end lost 7 bases, the J end lost 7 bases, and 12 bases lay between the germline ends. CDR3: CATRHLGGEAFF. The CDR3 bases are TGTGCCACCAGACATCTGGGAGGTGAAGCTTTCTTT.

This clonotype has a count of ten or more. The gene calls are TRBV28 and TRBJ1-3; D is unclear. In germline, CDR1 is MDHEN, CDR2 SYDVKM. The CDR3 contains 13 residues. V was pared by 3 bases and J by 0 bases, with 3 bases between. DNA for the CDR3: TGTGCCAGCAGTTTCCTCTCTGGAAACACCATATATTTT. It is translated as CASSFLSGNTIYF.

The chain is built from TRBV7-2 and TRBJ1-1; TRBD1 matches at 11 bases. This CDR3 is built from 15 residues. Per the germline V gene, CDR1 is SGHTA and CDR2 is FQGNSA. V trimming: 3 bases; J trimming: 8 bases; junction bases outside the gene matches: 8. The DNA of the CDR3 is TGTGCCAGCAGCTTCGGCGGGACAGGGGGGCTGGAAGCTTTCTTT. This gives the protein CASSFGGTGGLEAFF.

This clonotype showed up just a few times. The chain carries TRBV7-2 and TRBJ2-5; no reliable D call. CDR1 and CDR2 (germline): SGHTA, FQGNSA. This CDR3 is 15 amino acids long. V lost 1 base and J 2 bases, leaving 11 bases between the germline ends. CDR3: CASSLGTTQQETQYF. The CDR3 nucleotides are TGTGCCAGCAGCTTAGGTACGACACAGCAAGAGACCCAGTACTTC. Full variable domain (outside the CDR3, taken from reference TRBV7-2 and TRBJ2-5): GAGVSQSPSNKVTEKGKDVELRCDPISGHTALYWYRQSLGQGLEFLIYFQGNSAPDKSGLPSDRFSAERTGGSVSTLTIQRTQQEDSAVYLCASSLGTTQQETQYFGPGTRLLVL.

This clonotype occurred a few times. The genes are TRBV4-2 and TRBJ2-3; TRBD1 might be the D (5 bases). Trimming stripped 0 bases from V and 0 bases from J, with 7 bases between. The CDR3 loop spans 15 amino acids. CDR1 LGHNA and CDR2 YNFKEQ come from the germline V gene. The CDR3 here is CASSQDRGSTDTQYF. The CDR3 nucleotides read TGTGCCAGCAGCCAAGATAGGGGTAGCACAGATACGCAGTATTTT.

The V and J genes are TRBV12-3 or TRBV12-4 and TRBJ1-5; the D is unclear. Trimming cost V 1 base and J 6 bases, with 7 bases left between them. This CDR3 is built from 13 residues. This chain's CDR3 is CASSLERAQPQHF. The CDR3, as DNA: TGTGCCAGCAGTTTAGAACGAGCTCAGCCCCAGCATTTT.

In this sample, this clonotype turned up a few times. The gene calls are TRBV18 and TRBJ1-5, with a weak D call TRBD1 (5 bases). Germline CDR1 and CDR2: KGHSH and LQKENI. V shed 1 base and J shed 3 bases, with 10 bases lying between them. This CDR3 spans 15 amino acids. This CDR3 reads CASSPLSGSNQPQHF. The CDR3 DNA sequence: TGTGCCAGCTCACCACTATCAGGGTCCAATCAGCCCCAGCATTTT.

The CDR3 region has the DNA TGTGCCAGCAGTAAGAGCGCCTCTACCGGGGAGCTGTTTTTT. It specifies CASSKSASTGELFF. The rearrangement links TRBV6-2 or TRBV6-3 to TRBJ2-2; no definite D call. CDR1 is MNHEY and CDR2 is SVGEGT in the germline V gene. The length of the CDR3 is 14 residues. Trimming removed 5 bases at V and 5 bases at J, with 12 bases between.

The J gene is TRBJ2-2, the V gene TRBV20-1, with D perhaps matching TRBD1 (6 bases). From germline, CDR1 is DFQATT and CDR2 SNEGSKA (reference sequence). The V end was cut by 1 base, the J end by 2 bases, with 14 bases between. The CDR3 extends over 16 amino acids. The CDR3 DNA follows: TGCAGTGCTAGAGGTGTGGGGACACCAAACACCGGGGAGCTGTTTTTT. Its protein is CSARGVGTPNTGELFF.

The rearrangement links TRBV18 to TRBJ2-7, with TRBD1 identical over 8 bases. Germline assignment: CDR1 KGHSH and CDR2 LQKENI. The junction had 3 bases not matched to a gene; V was cut back by 2 bases and J by 3 bases. The CDR3 is made up of 14 amino acids. The DNA of the CDR3 is TGTGCCAGCTCACCAAATGACAGGGGCTACGAGCAGTACTTC. As protein: CASSPNDRGYEQYF.

This chain joins TRBV12-3 or TRBV12-4 and TRBJ1-1; D is ambiguous. V lost 2 bases and J lost 4, with 11 bases in between. The length of the CDR3 is 14 residues. DNA of the CDR3: TGTGCCAGCAGTTTATCGGACGTCGGCACTGAAGCTTTCTTT. Translating it yields CASSLSDVGTEAFF.

This clonotype was detected a few times. This rearrangement joins TRBV7-9 to TRBJ1-1, with a possible D match to TRBD1 (6 bases). CDR3 length: 16 amino acids. Germline loops: CDR1 SEHNR, CDR2 FQNEAQ (reference sequence). V lost 4 bases to trimming and J lost 0 bases, with 15 bases between them. CDR3 DNA: TGTGCCAGCAGCTCCCCGGGGGCATACATGAACACTGAAGCTTTCTTT. Translated, it gives CASSSPGAYMNTEAFF.

This clonotype was seen more than once but under ten times. The V call is TRBV7-3, the J call TRBJ2-2; unclear D gene. Trimming took 1 base from V and 1 from J, leaving 4 bases between them. The CDR3 consists of 14 residues. Germline CDR1 is SGHTA and CDR2 is FQGTGA. The DNA of the CDR3 is TGTGCCAGCAGCTTAAGGGTGAACACCGGGGAGCTGTTTTTT. Its protein product is CASSLRVNTGELFF. Variable domain in full (rest from reference TRBV7-3 and TRBJ2-2): GAGVSQTPSNKVTEKGKYVELRCDPISGHTALYWYRQSLGQGPEFLIYFQGTGAADDSGLPNDRFFAVRPEGSVSTLKIQRTERGDSAVYLCASSLRVNTGELFFGEGSRLTVL.